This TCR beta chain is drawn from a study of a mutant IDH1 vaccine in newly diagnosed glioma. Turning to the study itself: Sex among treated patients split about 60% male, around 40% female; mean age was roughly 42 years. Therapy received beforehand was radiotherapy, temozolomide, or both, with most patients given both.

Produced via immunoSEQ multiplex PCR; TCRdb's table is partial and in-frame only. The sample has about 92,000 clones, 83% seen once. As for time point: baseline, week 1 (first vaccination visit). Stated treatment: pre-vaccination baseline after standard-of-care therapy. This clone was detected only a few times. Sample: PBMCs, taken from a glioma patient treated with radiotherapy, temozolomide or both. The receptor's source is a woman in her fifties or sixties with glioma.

The CDR3 protein is CASSPEPGQGFADTQYF. CDR3 nucleotide sequence: TGTGCCAGCAGCCCCGAACCGGGACAGGGGTTCGCAGATACGCAGTATTTT. The rearrangement links TRBV7-9 to TRBJ2-3; 10 bases fit TRBD1. V lost 5 bases and J lost 4; bases outside the gene matches: 12. There are 17 residues in the CDR3. The V gene's germline CDR1 is SEHNR and CDR2 FQNEAQ (reference sequence).